A selection of T cell receptor beta chains follows, all from one sample in a study of blood T cell repertoires in COVID-19. The repertoire was sequenced with immunoSEQ multiplex PCR; TCRdb's copy has only in-frame clones and lacks some. The sample includes about 320,000 clones, roughly nine tenths of them seen just once. Sequencing used PBMCs or T cells enriched from blood (not recorded which). These receptor sequences come from a man aged 60 to 69 who had recovered from COVID-19. Each CDR3 is given with its conserved first and last residue. A D gene is named only where the DNA matches it firmly. Clone size is shown for a subset of rows, as once, few, many or a class of expanded clone.

once,TRBV19,16,TRBJ1-2,NA,CASSLRGRSRDYGYTF,TGTGCCAGTAGCCTTAGAGGACGTTCCAGGGACTATGGCTACACCTTC
NA,TRBV7-7,18,TRBJ2-6,TRBD2,CASRSGGASRSGANVLTF,TGTGCTAGCAGGTCGGGGGGGGCCTCGCGCTCTGGGGCCAACGTCCTGACTTTC
NA,TRBV7-9,17,TRBJ1-2,TRBD1,CASSPPAQGAPNYGYTF,TGTGCCAGCAGCCCCCCGGCGCAGGGGGCGCCTAACTATGGCTACACCTTC
NA,TRBV27,17,TRBJ2-1,TRBD2,CASSFGLAKSSYNEQFF,TGTGCCAGCAGTTTCGGACTAGCGAAAAGCTCCTACAATGAGCAGTTCTTC
NA,TRBV5-4,14,TRBJ2-1,NA,CASSLDATVNEQFF,TGTGCCAGCAGCTTGGATGCGACAGTTAATGAGCAGTTCTTC
NA,TRBV29-1,14,TRBJ2-7,NA,CSVGGPGVSYEQYF,TGCAGCGTTGGGGGCCCAGGAGTCTCCTACGAGCAGTACTTC
NA,TRBV4-1,16,TRBJ2-5,TRBD1,CASSQAAGQAQETQYF,TGCGCCAGCAGCCAGGCCGCGGGACAGGCTCAAGAGACCCAGTACTTC
NA,TRBV6-1,15,TRBJ2-3,TRBD2,CASSDPGLASDTQYF,TGTGCCAGCAGTGATCCGGGACTAGCTTCAGATACGCAGTATTTT
few,TRBV5-1,15,TRBJ1-6,NA,CASSLFPALGSPLHF,TGCGCCAGCAGCTTGTTCCCAGCCCTAGGATCACCCCTCCACTTT
NA,TRBV2,14,TRBJ1-2,TRBD1,CASSDADRGYGYTF,TGTGCCAGCAGTGACGCGGACAGGGGCTATGGCTACACCTTC
NA,TRBV7-2,16,TRBJ2-7,NA,CASSLIGDPGAYEQYF,TGTGCCAGCAGCTTAATTGGAGATCCGGGAGCCTACGAGCAGTACTTC
NA,TRBV11-3,15,TRBJ2-3,NA,CASSPGTLSTDTQYF,TGTGCCAGCAGCCCTGGGACACTTAGCACAGATACGCAGTATTTT
NA,TRBV12-3/TRBV12-4,11,TRBJ1-2,TRBD1,CVNNRGYGYTF,TGTGTAAACAACAGGGGCTATGGCTACACCTTC
NA,TRBV9,14,TRBJ2-1,TRBD1,CASSPGTGFNEQFF,TGTGCCAGCAGCCCAGGGACAGGCTTCAATGAGCAGTTCTTC
NA,TRBV7-6,14,TRBJ1-6,NA,CASSLNTEDGRLHF,TGTGCCAGCAGCCTAAATACGGAGGACGGCAGGCTCCACTTT
NA,TRBV11-2,16,TRBJ2-1,NA,CASSSRVGASYNEQFF,TGTGCCAGCAGCTCCAGGGTGGGCGCCTCCTACAATGAGCAGTTCTTC
NA,TRBV19,17,TRBJ2-6,TRBD1,CASSIPGQGSGANVLTF,TGTGCCAGTAGTATCCCGGGACAGGGTTCAGGGGCCAACGTCCTGACTTTC
NA,TRBV6-1,15,TRBJ1-2,NA,CASSEDTRRSYGYTF,TGTGCCAGCAGTGAAGATACGCGAAGAAGCTATGGCTACACCTTC
NA,TRBV25-1,14,TRBJ1-3,TRBD1,CASSEPGTGNTIYF,TGTGCCAGCAGTGAGCCCGGGACAGGGAACACCATATATTTT
NA,TRBV5-1,15,TRBJ1-4,TRBD1,CASSPGTGANEKLFF,TGCGCCAGCAGCCCCGGGACAGGGGCTAATGAAAAACTGTTTTTT
once,TRBV7-9,18,TRBJ1-5,NA,CASSLVVADEYSNQPQHF,TGTGCCAGCAGCTTAGTGGTGGCAGATGAATATAGCAATCAGCCCCAGCATTTT